The T cell receptor (beta chain) under discussion was sequenced for a study of T cell repertoires in cytomegalovirus infection. Study overall: CMV infection plus the matching HLA type was flagged by public TCR beta signatures. Overall study results and limits: Frequencies of public TCR beta families were cumulated, and this identified carriers of CMV plus the relevant HLA.

This clonotype was counted ten times or more. Its specificity is unknown. There are 16 residues in the CDR3. After removal of 3 bases from V and 0 bases from J, the junction contained 5 bases not matched to a gene. The germline V gene encodes CDR1 SGHTA and CDR2 FQGNSA. TCRdb recomputed calls from the reads with MiXCR, one row per CDR3 protein. The sample includes 650,000 to 900,000 distinct CDR3 sequences, 25% to 35% of them seen just once. The specimen comprised cultured CD8+ T cells from PBMCs, sampled from culture after CMV antigen stimulation. This chain links TRBV7-2 with TRBJ1-5, with TRBD1 identical over 7 bases. The source of this sequence is a human donor in good health (CMV status not recorded). Some clones in this sample may be carry-over from other donors' samples. CDR3 bases: TGTGCCAGCAGCTTGACAGGGCCCTATAGCAATCAGCCCCAGCATTTT. Encoded protein: CASSLTGPYSNQPQHF.